This TCR beta chain emerged from a study of control samples from healthy donors and cancer patients (dated by TCRdb to 2020 to 2022). For this chain, trimming is 3 bases at the V end and 7 bases at the J end, and the number of junction bases without a gene match is 5. For CDR1 and CDR2, the germline V gene lists SGHVS and FQNEAQ. There are 14 amino acids in the CDR3, from cysteine to phenylalanine inclusive. Left in the record is the CDR3 DNA by itself, 42 bases read in frame from the first base. The library was made by the immunoSEQ multiplex PCR assay. Here the immuneACCESS table is served through TCRdb, limited to in-frame sequences with V and J called. Missing clones are a known gap in these copies; in checked studies unresolved V genes cover under half, and the rest lacks a known reason. The sample data list about 120,000 clones, and about 88% of these were observed just once. In total, the top ten clones hold 2% to 3% of the sample.

Turning to this clone: Its antigen is still unknown. No base-level quality is on record; no much larger clone is a single base apart.

Sample: blood. The rearrangement joined TRBV7-8 to TRBJ1-4, with 7 junctional bases fitting TRBD1. This clonotype was sampled from an older woman in good health. The CDR3 has the sequence CASSLEGASEKLFF. The DNA sequence is TGTGCCAGCAGCTTGGAGGGGGCAAGTGAAAAACTGTTTTTT.